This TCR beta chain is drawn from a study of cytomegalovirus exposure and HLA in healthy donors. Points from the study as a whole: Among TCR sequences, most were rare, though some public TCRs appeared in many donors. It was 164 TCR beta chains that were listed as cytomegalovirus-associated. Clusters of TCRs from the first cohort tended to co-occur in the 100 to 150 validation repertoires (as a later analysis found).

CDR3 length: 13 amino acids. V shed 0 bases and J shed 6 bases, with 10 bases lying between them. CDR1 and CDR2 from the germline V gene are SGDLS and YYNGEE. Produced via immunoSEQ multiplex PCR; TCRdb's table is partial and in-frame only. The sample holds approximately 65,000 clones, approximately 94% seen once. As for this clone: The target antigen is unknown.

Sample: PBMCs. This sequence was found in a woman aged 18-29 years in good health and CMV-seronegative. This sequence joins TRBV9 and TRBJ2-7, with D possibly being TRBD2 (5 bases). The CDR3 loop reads CASSVGQTTEQYF. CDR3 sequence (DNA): TGTGCCAGCAGCGTAGGGCAGACTACCGAGCAGTACTTC.